A selection of T cell receptor beta chains follows, all from one sample in a study of CD8 T cells in ankylosing spondylitis. MiXCR, run by TCRdb on the 5' RACE reads, gives a single entry per CDR3 protein. The repertoire holds 300,000 to 350,000 distinct CDR3 sequences, with approximately 10% as singletons. Source material: blood, either unsorted or a sorted T cell fraction (not recorded which). All receptors derive from a female donor with ankylosing spondylitis or in good health (not recorded which). Both conserved end residues are part of each CDR3. Each record gives: V gene, D gene, J gene, clone size, CDR3 protein, CDR3 DNA. The D gene is left open where the match is weak. Expanded clones are given a class, and other clones once, few, many or no size at all.

v_gene: TRBV7-2; d_gene: NA; j_gene: TRBJ1-2; abundance: few; CDR3aa: CASSLGGPRPNFYGYTF; CDR3nt: TGTGCCAGCAGCTTAGGAGGGCCGAGGCCGAATTTCTATGGCTACACCTTC
v_gene: TRBV20-1; d_gene: TRBD2; j_gene: TRBJ2-1; abundance: many; CDR3aa: CSAVSGGAFFDEQFF; CDR3nt: TGCAGTGCTGTTAGCGGGGGGGCCTTTTTCGATGAGCAGTTCTTC
v_gene: TRBV20-1; d_gene: NA; j_gene: TRBJ1-3; abundance: many; CDR3aa: CSAPMHSGNTIYF; CDR3nt: TGCAGTGCCCCGATGCACTCTGGAAACACCATATATTTT
v_gene: TRBV5-1; d_gene: NA; j_gene: TRBJ2-1; abundance: many; CDR3aa: CASSPWDNEQFF; CDR3nt: TGCGCCAGCAGCCCGTGGGATAACGAGCAGTTCTTC
v_gene: TRBV12-3/TRBV12-4; d_gene: TRBD1; j_gene: TRBJ1-1; abundance: few; CDR3aa: CASSSGTGAKAFF; CDR3nt: TGTGCCAGCAGTTCTGGGACAGGGGCGAAAGCTTTCTTT
v_gene: TRBV6-2/TRBV6-3; d_gene: NA; j_gene: TRBJ1-1; abundance: NA; CDR3aa: CASSYSGANTEAFF; CDR3nt: TGTGCCAGCAGTTACTCCGGGGCGAACACTGAAGCTTTCTTT
v_gene: TRBV5-1; d_gene: NA; j_gene: TRBJ2-1; abundance: many; CDR3aa: CASSLTGTDNEQFF; CDR3nt: TGCGCCAGCAGCTTAACCGGGACGGACAATGAGCAGTTCTTC
v_gene: TRBV7-9; d_gene: NA; j_gene: TRBJ1-4; abundance: NA; CDR3aa: CASSRGEKLFF; CDR3nt: TGTGCCAGCAGCCGGGGGGAAAAACTGTTTTTT
v_gene: TRBV27; d_gene: NA; j_gene: TRBJ2-5; abundance: many; CDR3aa: CASSLSGSPLAPLQETQYF; CDR3nt: TGTGCCAGCAGTTTATCGGGGTCTCCCCTAGCACCACTCCAAGAGACCCAGTACTTC
v_gene: TRBV28; d_gene: TRBD1; j_gene: TRBJ2-6; abundance: many; CDR3aa: CASTLTGRGANVLTF; CDR3nt: TGTGCCAGCACCCTGACAGGGCGCGGGGCCAACGTCCTGACTTTC
v_gene: TRBV29-1; d_gene: TRBD2; j_gene: TRBJ2-7; abundance: NA; CDR3aa: CSVEGGRYLEQYF; CDR3nt: TGCAGCGTTGAGGGAGGGAGATACCTCGAGCAGTACTTC
v_gene: TRBV12-3/TRBV12-4; d_gene: NA; j_gene: TRBJ1-2; abundance: NA; CDR3aa: CASNPGPGSGYTF; CDR3nt: TGTGCCAGCAACCCGGGACCCGGATCGGGCTACACCTTC
v_gene: TRBV25-1; d_gene: NA; j_gene: TRBJ1-1; abundance: many; CDR3aa: CASSEITGQAFF; CDR3nt: TGTGCCAGCAGTGAAATAACAGGACAAGCTTTCTTT
v_gene: TRBV2; d_gene: NA; j_gene: TRBJ1-6; abundance: once; CDR3aa: CASRKGGGNSPLHF; CDR3nt: TGTGCCAGCAGGAAGGGGGGCGGGAATTCACCCCTCCACTTT
v_gene: TRBV27; d_gene: TRBD1; j_gene: TRBJ2-3; abundance: many; CDR3aa: CASSLSRGRPDTQYF; CDR3nt: TGTGCCAGCAGTTTAAGTAGGGGGCGGCCAGATACGCAGTATTTT
v_gene: TRBV7-2; d_gene: TRBD1; j_gene: TRBJ1-6; abundance: NA; CDR3aa: CASNFGTGVSPLHF; CDR3nt: TGTGCCAGCAACTTCGGGACAGGGGTCTCACCCCTCCACTTT
v_gene: TRBV6-1; d_gene: NA; j_gene: TRBJ1-2; abundance: many; CDR3aa: CASRTGAYGYTF; CDR3nt: TGTGCCAGCAGGACGGGGGCCTATGGCTACACCTTC
v_gene: TRBV12-3/TRBV12-4; d_gene: TRBD1; j_gene: TRBJ2-2; abundance: many; CDR3aa: CASSLAGQGVTNTGELFF; CDR3nt: TGTGCCAGCAGTTTAGCGGGACAGGGGGTTACGAACACCGGGGAGCTGTTTTTT
v_gene: TRBV14; d_gene: NA; j_gene: TRBJ2-7; abundance: few; CDR3aa: CASSQDRANYEQYF; CDR3nt: TGTGCCAGCAGCCAAGATCGGGCCAACTACGAGCAGTACTTC
v_gene: TRBV20-1; d_gene: NA; j_gene: TRBJ1-5; abundance: few; CDR3aa: CSARDRIPKQPQHF; CDR3nt: TGCAGTGCCCGGGATAGAATCCCGAAGCAGCCCCAGCATTTT
v_gene: TRBV28; d_gene: NA; j_gene: TRBJ1-6; abundance: few; CDR3aa: CASILFPRSNSPLHF; CDR3nt: TGTGCCAGCATCTTATTCCCGCGTAGCAATTCACCCCTCCACTTT
v_gene: TRBV20-1; d_gene: NA; j_gene: TRBJ2-2; abundance: many; CDR3aa: CSARGAAAGELFF; CDR3nt: TGCAGTGCTAGGGGGGCGGCGGCCGGGGAGCTGTTTTTT
v_gene: TRBV5-1; d_gene: NA; j_gene: TRBJ2-7; abundance: many; CDR3aa: CASSLDFGSSEQYF; CDR3nt: TGCGCCAGCAGCTTGGATTTCGGGTCTTCAGAGCAGTACTTC
v_gene: TRBV20-1; d_gene: NA; j_gene: TRBJ1-1; abundance: many; CDR3aa: CSASGGNTEAFF; CDR3nt: TGCAGTGCCTCCGGCGGGAACACTGAAGCTTTCTTT
v_gene: TRBV5-1; d_gene: NA; j_gene: TRBJ2-2; abundance: many; CDR3aa: CASSAGGSTGELFF; CDR3nt: TGCGCCAGCAGCGCCGGAGGGTCCACCGGGGAGCTGTTTTTT
v_gene: TRBV9; d_gene: NA; j_gene: TRBJ2-3; abundance: many; CDR3aa: CASSVGGKADTQYF; CDR3nt: TGTGCCAGCAGCGTAGGCGGGAAAGCAGATACGCAGTATTTT
v_gene: TRBV9; d_gene: TRBD1; j_gene: TRBJ2-2; abundance: once; CDR3aa: CASSVEQGYTGELFF; CDR3nt: TGTGCCAGCAGCGTAGAACAGGGGTACACCGGGGAGCTGTTTTTT
v_gene: TRBV10-3; d_gene: TRBD2; j_gene: TRBJ2-3; abundance: many; CDR3aa: CAISDLAGAGDTQYF; CDR3nt: TGTGCCATCAGTGACTTAGCGGGGGCCGGAGATACGCAGTATTTT
v_gene: TRBV10-3; d_gene: NA; j_gene: TRBJ1-2; abundance: many; CDR3aa: CAISEASGYTF; CDR3nt: TGTGCCATCAGTGAGGCCTCTGGCTACACCTTC
v_gene: TRBV15; d_gene: NA; j_gene: TRBJ2-2; abundance: many; CDR3aa: CATSPGHSTGLFF; CDR3nt: TGTGCCACCAGTCCGGGACACTCAACAGGGCTGTTTTTT
v_gene: TRBV20-1; d_gene: NA; j_gene: TRBJ1-3; abundance: many; CDR3aa: CSASSPGSLGNTIYF; CDR3nt: TGCAGTGCTAGCAGTCCGGGATCTCTTGGAAACACCATATATTTT
v_gene: TRBV5-1; d_gene: TRBD1; j_gene: TRBJ2-3; abundance: many; CDR3aa: CASSPGTGQPDTQYF; CDR3nt: TGCGCCAGCAGCCCCGGGACAGGTCAGCCCGATACGCAGTATTTT